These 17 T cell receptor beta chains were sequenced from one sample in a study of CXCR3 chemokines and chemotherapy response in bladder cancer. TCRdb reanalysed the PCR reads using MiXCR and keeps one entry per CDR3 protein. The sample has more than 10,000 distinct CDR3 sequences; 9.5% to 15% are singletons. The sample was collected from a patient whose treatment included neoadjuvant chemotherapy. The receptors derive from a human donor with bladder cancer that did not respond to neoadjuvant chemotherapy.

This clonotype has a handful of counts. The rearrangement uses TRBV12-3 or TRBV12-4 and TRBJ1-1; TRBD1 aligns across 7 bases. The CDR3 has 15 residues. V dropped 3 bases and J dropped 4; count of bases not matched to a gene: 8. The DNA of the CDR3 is TGTGCCAGCAGTTTCAGGGGGGGGCTAGGCACTGAAGCTTTCTTT. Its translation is CASSFRGGLGTEAFF.

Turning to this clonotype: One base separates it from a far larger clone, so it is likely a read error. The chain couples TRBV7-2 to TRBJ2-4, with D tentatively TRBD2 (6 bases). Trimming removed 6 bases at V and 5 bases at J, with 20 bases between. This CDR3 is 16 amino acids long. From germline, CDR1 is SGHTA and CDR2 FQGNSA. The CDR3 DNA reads TGTGCCAGCAGTCCCTCCGGGGGTTTACCCCAAAACATTCAGTACTTC. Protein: CASSPSGGLPQNIQYF. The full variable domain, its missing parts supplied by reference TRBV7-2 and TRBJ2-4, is GAGVSQSPSNKVTEKGKDVELRCDPISGHTALYWYRQSLGQGLEFLIYFQGNSAPDKSGLPSDRFSAERTGGSVSTLTIQRTQQEDSAVYLCASSPSGGLPQNIQYFGAGTRLSVL.

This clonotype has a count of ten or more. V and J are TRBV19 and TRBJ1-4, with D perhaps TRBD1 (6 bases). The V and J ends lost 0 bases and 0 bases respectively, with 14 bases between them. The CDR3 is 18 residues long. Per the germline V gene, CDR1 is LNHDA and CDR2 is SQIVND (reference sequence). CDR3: CASSIDLPRGATNEKLFF. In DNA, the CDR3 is TGTGCCAGTAGTATAGATCTACCCAGGGGTGCAACTAATGAAAAACTGTTTTTT.

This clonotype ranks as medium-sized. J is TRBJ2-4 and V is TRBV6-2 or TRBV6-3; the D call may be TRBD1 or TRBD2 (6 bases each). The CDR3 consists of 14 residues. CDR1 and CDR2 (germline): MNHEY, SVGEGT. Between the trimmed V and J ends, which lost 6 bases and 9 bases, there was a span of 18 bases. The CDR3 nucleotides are TGTGCCAGCAGCCGCCGGACTGGAGGGGGCATTCAGTACTTC. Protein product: CASSRRTGGGIQYF.

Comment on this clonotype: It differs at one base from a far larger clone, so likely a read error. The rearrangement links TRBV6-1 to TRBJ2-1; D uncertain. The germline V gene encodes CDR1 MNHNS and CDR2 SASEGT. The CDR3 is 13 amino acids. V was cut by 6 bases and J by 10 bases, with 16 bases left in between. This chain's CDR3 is CASRQGVPYEQFF. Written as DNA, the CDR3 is TGTGCCAGCAGGCAAGGAGTGCCCTACGAGCAGTTCTTC.

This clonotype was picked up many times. The CDR3: CASVGGGKLFF. DNA for the CDR3: TGTGCCAGCGTGGGAGGGGGAAAACTGTTTTTT. This rearrangement joins TRBV7-9 to TRBJ1-4; a possible D gene is TRBD1 (6 bases). Trimming shortened V by 8 bases and J by 10 bases, and 11 bases separated the two germline ends. The CDR3 covers 11 residues. In germline, CDR1 is SEHNR, CDR2 FQNEAQ (reference sequence).

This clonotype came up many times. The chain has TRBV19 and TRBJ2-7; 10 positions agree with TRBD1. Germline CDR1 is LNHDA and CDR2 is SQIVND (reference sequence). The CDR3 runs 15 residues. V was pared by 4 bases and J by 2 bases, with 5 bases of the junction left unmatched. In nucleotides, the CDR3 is TGTGCCAGTAGTAAGGTGGGGACAGGGGCCTACGAGCAGTACTTC. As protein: CASSKVGTGAYEQYF. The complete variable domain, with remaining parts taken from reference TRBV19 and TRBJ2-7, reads DGGITQSPKYLFRKEGQNVTLSCEQNLNHDAMYWYRQDPGQGLRLIYYSQIVNDFQKGDIAEGYSVSREKKESFPLTVTSAQKNPTAFYLCASSKVGTGAYEQYFGPGTRLTVT.

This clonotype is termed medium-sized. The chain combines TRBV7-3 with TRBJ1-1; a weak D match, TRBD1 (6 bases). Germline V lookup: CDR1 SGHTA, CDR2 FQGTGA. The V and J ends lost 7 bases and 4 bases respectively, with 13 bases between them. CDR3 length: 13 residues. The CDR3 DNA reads TGTGCCAGCAAGGGGGGGCTGGGCACTGAAGCTTTCTTT. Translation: CASKGGLGTEAFF.

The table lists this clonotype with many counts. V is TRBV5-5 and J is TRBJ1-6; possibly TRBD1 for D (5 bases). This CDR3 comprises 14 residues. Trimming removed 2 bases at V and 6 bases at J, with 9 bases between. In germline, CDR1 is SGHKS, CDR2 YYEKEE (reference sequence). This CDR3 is CASSFQGPNSPLHF. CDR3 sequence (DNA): TGTGCCAGCAGCTTTCAGGGACCTAATTCACCCCTCCACTTT.

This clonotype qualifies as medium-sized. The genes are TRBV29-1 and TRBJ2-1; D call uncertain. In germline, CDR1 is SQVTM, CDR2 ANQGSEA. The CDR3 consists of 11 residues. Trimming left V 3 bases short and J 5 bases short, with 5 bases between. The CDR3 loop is CSVDRHNEQFF. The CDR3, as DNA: TGCAGCGTTGACAGACACAATGAGCAGTTCTTC.

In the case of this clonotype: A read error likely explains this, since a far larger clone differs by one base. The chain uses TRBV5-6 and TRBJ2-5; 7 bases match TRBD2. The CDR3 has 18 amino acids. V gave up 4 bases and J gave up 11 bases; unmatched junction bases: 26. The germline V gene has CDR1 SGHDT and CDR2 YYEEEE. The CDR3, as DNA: TGTGCCAGCAGCACCTTGGGGGGGTCTGAAGCGGGGAGGAATGAGCAGTACTTC. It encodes CASSTLGGSEAGRNEQYF.

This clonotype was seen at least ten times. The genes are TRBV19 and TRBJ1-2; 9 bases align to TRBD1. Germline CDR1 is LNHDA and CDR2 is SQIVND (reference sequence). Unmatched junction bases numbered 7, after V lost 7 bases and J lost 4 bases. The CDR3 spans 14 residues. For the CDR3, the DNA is TGTGCCAGTAAGCCCGGGACAGGGAGCTATGGCTACACCTTC. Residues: CASKPGTGSYGYTF.

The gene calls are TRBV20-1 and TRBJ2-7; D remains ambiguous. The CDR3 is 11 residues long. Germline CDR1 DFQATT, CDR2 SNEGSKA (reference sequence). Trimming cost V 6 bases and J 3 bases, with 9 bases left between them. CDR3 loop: CSAPDNYEQYF. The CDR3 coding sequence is TGCAGTGCCCCCGACAACTACGAGCAGTACTTC.

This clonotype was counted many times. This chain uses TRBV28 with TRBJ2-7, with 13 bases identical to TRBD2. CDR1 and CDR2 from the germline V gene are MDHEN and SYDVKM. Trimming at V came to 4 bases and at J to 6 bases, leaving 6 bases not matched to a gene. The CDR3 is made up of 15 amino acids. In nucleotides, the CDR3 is TGTGCCAGCAGTTCTGAAGGACTAGCGGGAGCCGAGCAGTACTTC. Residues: CASSSEGLAGAEQYF.

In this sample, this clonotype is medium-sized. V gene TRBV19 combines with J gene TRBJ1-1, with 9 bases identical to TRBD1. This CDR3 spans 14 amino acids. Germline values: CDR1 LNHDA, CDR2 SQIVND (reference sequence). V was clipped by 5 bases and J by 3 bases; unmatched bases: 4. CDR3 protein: CASSSQGADTEAFF. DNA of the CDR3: TGTGCCAGTAGTTCACAGGGGGCGGACACTGAAGCTTTCTTT.

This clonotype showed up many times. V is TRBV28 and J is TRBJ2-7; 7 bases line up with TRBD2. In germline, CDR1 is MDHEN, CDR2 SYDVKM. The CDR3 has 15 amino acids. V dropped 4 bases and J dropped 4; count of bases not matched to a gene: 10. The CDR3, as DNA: TGTGCCAGCAGTTATTCGGGAGGCAACCATTACGAGCAGTACTTC. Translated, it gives CASSYSGGNHYEQYF.

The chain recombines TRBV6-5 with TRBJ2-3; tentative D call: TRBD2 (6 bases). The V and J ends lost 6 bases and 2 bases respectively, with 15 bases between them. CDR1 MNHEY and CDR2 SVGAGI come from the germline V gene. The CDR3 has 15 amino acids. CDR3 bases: TGTGCCAGCAGCCTTAGCGGCCCAACCACAGATACGCAGTATTTT. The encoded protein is CASSLSGPTTDTQYF.